The 21 T cell receptor beta chains below come from one sample, sequenced in a study of blood T cell repertoires in COVID-19. Sequenced by immunoSEQ multiplex PCR; TCRdb stores in-frame clones only, minus some. The sample lists tens of thousands of clones; 65% to 80% were seen once. Sample: peripheral blood. The receptors here all came from a human donor with active or convalescent COVID-19. The donor label of this sample is uncertain.

The chain combines TRBV6-6 with TRBJ2-7; 10 bases are shared with TRBD1. Losses at the gene ends were 4 bases for V and 7 bases for J; bases not matched to a gene: 13. There are 16 residues in the CDR3. Germline V lookup: CDR1 MNHNY, CDR2 SVGAGI (reference sequence). The CDR3 is CASSSTTRQGAREQYF. The CDR3 DNA follows: TGTGCCAGCAGTTCGACAACCCGACAGGGGGCGAGGGAGCAGTACTTC.

A single count supports this clone. The genes are TRBV7-8 and TRBJ2-7; TRBD1 matches 10 bases. CDR3 size: 15 residues. Germline CDR1 and CDR2: SGHVS and FQNEAQ. V was clipped by 5 bases and J by 3 bases; unmatched bases: 7. The CDR3 DNA sequence: TGTGCCAGCAGCGAAACGGGACAGGGGTACTACGAGCAGTACTTC. Amino acid sequence: CASSETGQGYYEQYF.

This chain links TRBV5-8 with TRBJ1-4; 11 bases line up with TRBD1. The CDR3 sequence is 17 residues long. Germline V gene data show CDR1 as SGHTS and CDR2 as YDEGEE. With V trimmed by 3 bases and J by 6 bases, 10 bases remained unmatched. CDR3 protein: CASSSGTGGTVDEKLFF. The CDR3 nucleotides are TGTGCCAGCAGCTCCGGGACAGGGGGAACGGTGGATGAAAAACTGTTTTTT.

The chain employs TRBV11-3 and TRBJ2-7; D may be TRBD2 (5 bases). This CDR3 is built from 14 residues. Germline V gene sequence: CDR1 SGHNT, CDR2 YENEEA. V shed 0 bases and J shed 1 base, with 7 bases lying between them. For the CDR3, the DNA is TGTGCCAGCAGCTTAGAAGCGGTATCCTACGAGCAGTACTTC. Amino acid sequence: CASSLEAVSYEQYF.

The CDR3 region is CASSVSGTGYGYTF. The CDR3 DNA is TGTGCCAGCAGTGTTTCGGGGACAGGCTATGGCTACACCTTC. The chain is built from TRBV6-4 and TRBJ1-2; TRBD1 agrees at 8 bases. The CDR3 consists of 14 residues. V lost 4 bases, J lost 4 bases, and 5 bases stayed unmatched. The germline V gene encodes CDR1 MRHNA and CDR2 SNTAGT.

The rearrangement joins TRBV2 to TRBJ2-7, with TRBD1 identical over 9 bases. The CDR3 loop spans 15 amino acids. V lost 8 bases and J lost 2; bases outside the gene matches: 10. CDR1 SNHLY and CDR2 FYNNEI come from the germline V gene. This chain's CDR3 is CASQTGTGLTYEQYF. The CDR3 region has the DNA TGTGCCAGCCAGACCGGGACAGGGCTAACCTACGAGCAGTACTTC.

V gene TRBV5-4 combines with J gene TRBJ2-7; 7 bases line up with TRBD1. Germline V gene lookup returns CDR1 SGHNT and CDR2 YYREEE (reference sequence). This CDR3 comprises 15 residues. V trimming: 1 base; J trimming: 0 bases; junction bases outside the gene matches: 4. The chain's CDR3 is CASSLRQGSSYEQYF. For the CDR3, the DNA is TGTGCCAGCAGCTTGAGACAGGGAAGCTCCTACGAGCAGTACTTC. The full variable domain, its missing parts supplied by reference TRBV5-4 and TRBJ2-7, is ETGVTQSPTHLIKTRGQQVTLRCSSQSGHNTVSWYQQALGQGPQFIFQYYREEENGRGNFPPRFSGLQFPNYSSELNVNALELDDSALYLCASSLRQGSSYEQYFGPGTRLTVT.

The J gene is TRBJ2-7, the V gene TRBV7-3; 9 positions agree with TRBD2. V lost 6 bases to trimming and J lost 4 bases; unmatched junction nucleotides: 7. The CDR3 spans 14 residues. CDR1 is SGHTA, CDR2 FQGTGA, per germline. The CDR3 loop reads CASSPSGAEYEQYF. The DNA of the CDR3 is TGTGCCAGCAGTCCTAGCGGGGCCGAATACGAGCAGTACTTC.

V is TRBV5-4 and J is TRBJ1-6; 7 nucleotides line up with TRBD1. Trimming took 0 bases from V and 9 from J; bases not matched to a gene: 3. CDR3 size: 14 residues. Germline V lookup: CDR1 SGHNT, CDR2 YYREEE (reference sequence). The CDR3 DNA reads TGTGCCAGCAGCTTGGCCAGGGGGAGTTCACCCCTCCACTTT. Translated, it gives CASSLARGSSPLHF.

This chain uses TRBV19 with TRBJ2-1; 8 positions match TRBD2. Trimming removed 6 bases from V and 4 bases from J; junction bases left unmatched: 8. CDR1 and CDR2 (germline): LNHDA, SQIVND (reference sequence). There are 15 residues in the CDR3. The CDR3 DNA follows: TGTGCCAGTAGACGTAGCGGGAATCGGTACAATGAGCAGTTCTTC. Translating gives CASRRSGNRYNEQFF. Supplemented by reference TRBV19 and TRBJ2-1, the full variable domain reads DGGITQSPKYLFRKEGQNVTLSCEQNLNHDAMYWYRQDPGQGLRLIYYSQIVNDFQKGDIAEGYSVSREKKESFPLTVTSAQKNPTAFYLCASRRSGNRYNEQFFGPGTRLTVL.

The chain joins TRBV6-4 to TRBJ2-1, with D possibly being TRBD2 (5 bases). Trimming took 2 bases from V and 7 from J, leaving 15 bases between them. CDR1 MRHNA and CDR2 SNTAGT come from the germline V gene. The CDR3 has 15 amino acids. As DNA, the CDR3 is TGTGCCAGCAGTGACCCGGGGTCCTCGGGGAATGAGCAGTTCTTC. Translation: CASSDPGSSGNEQFF.

This clone came up a few times. The rearrangement uses TRBV2 and TRBJ1-6; D is possibly TRBD1 (6 bases). Germline values: CDR1 SNHLY, CDR2 FYNNEI. V lost 2 bases and J lost 6, with 11 bases in between. CDR3 length equals 15 residues. Here the CDR3 DNA reads TGTGCCAGCAGTGAAAGGACAGTCTTTAATTCACCCCTCCACTTT. Amino acids: CASSERTVFNSPLHF.

The chain recombines TRBV3-1 (or the pseudogene TRBV3-2) with TRBJ2-1; 14 nucleotides line up with TRBD2. CDR1 and CDR2 from the germline V gene are LGHDT and YNNKEL (reference sequence). The V gene end was trimmed by 4 bases and the J gene end by 7 bases; junction bases not matched to a gene: 3. The CDR3 totals 15 residues. CDR3 nucleotides: TGTGCCAGCAGCCGGGGACTAGCGGGAGTTAATGAGCAGTTCTTC. It is translated as CASSRGLAGVNEQFF.

The chain employs TRBV30 and TRBJ1-1; a possible D gene is TRBD1 (6 bases). Germline assignment: CDR1 GTSNPN and CDR2 SVGIG (reference sequence). This CDR3 contains 11 residues. Trimming took 3 bases from V and 8 from J, leaving 10 bases between them. The CDR3 DNA sequence: TGTGCCTGGAGAAGGACAGTCGAAGCTTTCTTT. Protein product: CAWRRTVEAFF.

This clone was picked up a small number of times. The chain employs TRBV21-1 and TRBJ1-1; no check of the table's D call, TRBD1, against the DNA was made. TRBV21-1 is designated a pseudogene. The CDR3 has 15 amino acids. CDR3 loop: CASSGRGRVNTEAFF. The CDR3 bases are TGTGCCAGCAGCGGCAGGGGGCGGGTGAACACTGAAGCTTTCTTT.

The genes are TRBV3-1 (or the pseudogene TRBV3-2) and TRBJ2-1, with a weak D call TRBD1 (5 bases). This CDR3 is 15 amino acids long. V lost 0 bases to trimming and J lost 6 bases, with 12 bases between them. The germline gives CDR1 LGHDT, CDR2 YNNKEL (reference sequence). The CDR3 sequence is CASSQDLGQFNEQFF. The CDR3 DNA follows: TGTGCCAGCAGCCAAGATTTGGGGCAGTTCAATGAGCAGTTCTTC.

V and J are TRBV24-1 and TRBJ2-5, with TRBD1 matching 10 bases. Germline CDR1 KGHDR, CDR2 SFDVKD. The CDR3 is made up of 17 amino acids. The V and J ends lost 3 bases and 4 bases, in that order; junction bases with no gene match: 10. CDR3 sequence: CATSDDRGRTGGETQYF. The CDR3 DNA reads TGTGCCACCAGTGATGACAGGGGGCGGACAGGAGGAGAGACCCAGTACTTC.

The rearrangement joins TRBV11-1 to TRBJ1-1; 7 positions match TRBD1. This CDR3 has 15 amino acids. Trimming took 4 bases from V and 5 from J; bases not matched to a gene: 10. In germline, CDR1 is SGHAT, CDR2 FQDESV (reference sequence). The CDR3 DNA follows: TGTGCCAGCAGCTGGATGACAGGGCGACTGACTGAAGCTTTCTTT. Amino acid sequence: CASSWMTGRLTEAFF.

This chain links TRBV7-3 with TRBJ2-1; TRBD2 might be the D (5 bases). Germline V gives CDR1 SGHTA, CDR2 FQGTGA. V gave up 4 bases and J gave up 5 bases, with 12 bases separating them. The CDR3 runs to 14 residues. CDR3 bases: TGTGCCAGCAGCTCCACCGGGAACAACAATGAGCAGTTCTTC. Translating it yields CASSSTGNNNEQFF.

This chain connects TRBV3-1 (or the pseudogene TRBV3-2) to TRBJ1-5, with D uncertain. Trimming cost V 6 bases and J 9 bases, with 21 bases left between them. CDR3 length: 15 residues. CDR1 and CDR2 (germline): LGHDT, YNNKEL (reference sequence). The CDR3 coding sequence is TGTGCCAGCAGAGCAAAAGAGAAGGTCCCGGGGCCCCAGCATTTT. This codes for CASRAKEKVPGPQHF.

The rearrangement uses TRBV19 and TRBJ2-7, with 8 bases aligning to TRBD1. In germline, CDR1 is LNHDA, CDR2 SQIVND (reference sequence). Unmatched junction bases numbered 9, after V lost 8 bases and J lost 0 bases. The CDR3 loop spans 15 amino acids. The CDR3 coding sequence is TGTGCCAGTCATCCGGGACAGGCCACCTCCTACGAGCAGTACTTC. Residues: CASHPGQATSYEQYF.